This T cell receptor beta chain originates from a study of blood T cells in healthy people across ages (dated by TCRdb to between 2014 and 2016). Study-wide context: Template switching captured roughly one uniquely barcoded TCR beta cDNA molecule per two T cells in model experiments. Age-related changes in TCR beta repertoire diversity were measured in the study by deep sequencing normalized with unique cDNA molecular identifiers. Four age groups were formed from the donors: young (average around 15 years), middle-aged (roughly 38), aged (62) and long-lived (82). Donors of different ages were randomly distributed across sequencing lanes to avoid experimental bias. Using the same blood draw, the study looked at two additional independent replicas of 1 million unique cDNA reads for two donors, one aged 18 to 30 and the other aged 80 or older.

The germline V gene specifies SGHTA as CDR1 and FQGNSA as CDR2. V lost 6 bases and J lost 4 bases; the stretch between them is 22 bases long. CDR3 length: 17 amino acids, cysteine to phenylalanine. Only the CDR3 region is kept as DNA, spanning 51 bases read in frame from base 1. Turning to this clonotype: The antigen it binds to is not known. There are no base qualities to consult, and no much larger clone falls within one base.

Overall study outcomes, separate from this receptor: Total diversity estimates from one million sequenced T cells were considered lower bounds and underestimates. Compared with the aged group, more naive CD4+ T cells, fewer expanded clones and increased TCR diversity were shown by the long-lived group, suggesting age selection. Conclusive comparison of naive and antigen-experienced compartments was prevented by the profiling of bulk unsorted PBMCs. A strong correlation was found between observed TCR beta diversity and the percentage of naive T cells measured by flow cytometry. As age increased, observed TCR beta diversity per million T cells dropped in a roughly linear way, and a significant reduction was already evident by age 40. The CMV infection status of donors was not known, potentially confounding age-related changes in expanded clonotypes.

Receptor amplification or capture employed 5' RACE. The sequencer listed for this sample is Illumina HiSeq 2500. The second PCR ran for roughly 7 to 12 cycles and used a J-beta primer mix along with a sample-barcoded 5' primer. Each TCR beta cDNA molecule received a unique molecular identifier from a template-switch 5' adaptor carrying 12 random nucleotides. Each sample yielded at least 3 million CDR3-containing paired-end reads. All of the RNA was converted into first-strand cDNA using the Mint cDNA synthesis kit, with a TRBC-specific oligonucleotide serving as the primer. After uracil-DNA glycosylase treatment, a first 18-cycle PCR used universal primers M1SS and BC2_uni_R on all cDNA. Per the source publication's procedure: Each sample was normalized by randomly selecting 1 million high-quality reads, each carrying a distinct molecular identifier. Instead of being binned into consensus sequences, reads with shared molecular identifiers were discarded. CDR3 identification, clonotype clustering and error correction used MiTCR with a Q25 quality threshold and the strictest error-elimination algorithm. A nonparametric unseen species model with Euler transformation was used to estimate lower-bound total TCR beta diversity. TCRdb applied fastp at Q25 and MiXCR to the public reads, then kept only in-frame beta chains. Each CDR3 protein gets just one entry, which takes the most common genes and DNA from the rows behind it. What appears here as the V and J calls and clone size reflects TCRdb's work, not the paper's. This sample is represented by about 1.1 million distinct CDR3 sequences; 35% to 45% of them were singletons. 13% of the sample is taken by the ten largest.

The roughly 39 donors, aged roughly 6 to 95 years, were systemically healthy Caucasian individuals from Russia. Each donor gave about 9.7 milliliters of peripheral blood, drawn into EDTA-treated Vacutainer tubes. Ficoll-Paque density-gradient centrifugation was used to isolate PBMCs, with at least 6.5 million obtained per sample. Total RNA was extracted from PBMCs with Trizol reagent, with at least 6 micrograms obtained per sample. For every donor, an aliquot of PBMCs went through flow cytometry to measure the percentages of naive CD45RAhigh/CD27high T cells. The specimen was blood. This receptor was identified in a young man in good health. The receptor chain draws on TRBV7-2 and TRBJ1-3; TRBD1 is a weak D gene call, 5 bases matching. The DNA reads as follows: TGTGCCAGCAGTAGCCCTCCGGGACTAAAATGGGGAAACACCATATATTTT. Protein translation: CASSSPPGLKWGNTIYF.